A selection of T cell receptor beta chains follows, all from one sample in a study of cytomegalovirus exposure and HLA in healthy donors. Profiled with immunoSEQ multiplex PCR; TCRdb holds only in-frame clones, not every one. This table has about 35,000 clones, more than 65% appearing once. The specimen sequenced was PBMCs. The receptors originated from a woman aged 18-30 years in good health and CMV-seronegative. CDR3s include the opening cysteine and the closing phenylalanine or tryptophan. The D gene is left open where the match is weak. Clone sizes are given selectively: once, few, many, or a class where the clone is expanded.

d_call	v_call	clone_size	j_call	cdr3_aa	cdr3_nt
-	TRBV11-2	-	TRBJ2-7	CASSAFLIGQYF	TGTGCCAGCAGCGCCTTCTTAATCGGGCAGTACTTC
-	TRBV2	-	TRBJ1-1	CASSEAIGGPTTEAFF	TGTGCCAGCAGTGAAGCGATCGGGGGTCCGACCACTGAAGCTTTCTTT
TRBD1	TRBV5-5	-	TRBJ2-5	CASSLGDRGSAIQETQYF	TGTGCCAGCAGCTTGGGGGACAGGGGGTCAGCGATACAAGAGACCCAGTACTTC
TRBD2	TRBV7-2	few	TRBJ2-1	CASSLSAGLANEQFF	TGTGCCAGCAGCTTATCAGCGGGGTTAGCGAATGAGCAGTTCTTC
TRBD1	TRBV7-9	-	TRBJ1-1	CASSLLRGRGKAFF	TGTGCCAGCAGCTTGTTAAGGGGGCGAGGGAAAGCTTTCTTT
-	TRBV28	-	TRBJ1-5	CASTQTRGNQPQHF	TGTGCCAGCACCCAAACCCGGGGCAATCAGCCCCAGCATTTT
TRBD1	TRBV30	-	TRBJ1-4	CALGQGKEKLFF	TGTGCGTTGGGACAGGGTAAAGAAAAACTGTTTTTT
-	TRBV27	-	TRBJ2-7	CASGLAGDRYEQYF	TGTGCCAGCGGCTTGGCGGGCGATCGTTACGAGCAGTACTTC
TRBD1	TRBV7-9	-	TRBJ1-1	CATLPGAGQGFPFF	TGTGCCACCCTGCCGGGGGCGGGACAGGGATTCCCTTTCTTT
TRBD2	TRBV7-2	-	TRBJ2-1	CASSLYSGSTVDEQFF	TGTGCCAGCAGTCTCTATAGCGGGAGTACGGTAGATGAGCAGTTCTTC
TRBD2	TRBV5-1	-	TRBJ2-1	CASSLGREAYNEQFF	TGCGCCAGCAGCTTAGGGCGGGAGGCCTACAATGAGCAGTTCTTC
TRBD2	TRBV28	-	TRBJ2-1	CASSSLAGVSVNEQFF	TGTGCCAGCAGTTCCCTAGCGGGAGTGTCGGTGAATGAGCAGTTCTTC
TRBD2	TRBV5-1	-	TRBJ2-1	CASSPAGAYNEQFF	TGCGCCAGCAGCCCAGCGGGGGCTTACAATGAGCAGTTCTTC
TRBD1	TRBV2	-	TRBJ2-1	CASSRQGSENYNEQFF	TGTGCCAGCAGCCGACAGGGCAGCGAGAACTACAATGAGCAGTTCTTC
-	TRBV11-2	-	TRBJ1-1	CASSFRNTEAFF	TGTGCCAGCAGCTTCCGGAACACTGAAGCTTTCTTT
-	TRBV7-2	-	TRBJ2-1	CASSLWAQGGNEQFF	TGTGCCAGCAGCTTATGGGCTCAGGGGGGCAATGAGCAGTTCTTC
-	TRBV10-1	-	TRBJ1-2	CASTFWIGGYTF	TGCGCCAGCACCTTCTGGATCGGGGGCTACACCTTC
-	TRBV6-5	-	TRBJ1-1	CASSLGQGLNTEAFF	TGTGCCAGCAGTTTGGGCCAGGGGTTGAACACTGAAGCTTTCTTT
-	TRBV23-1	-	TRBJ2-7	CASRPPQGLYEQYF	TGCGCCAGCAGACCGCCGCAGGGCCTCTACGAGCAGTACTTC
-	TRBV12-5	-	TRBJ1-3	CASGLVPGMDTIYF	TGTGCTAGTGGTTTGGTACCAGGAATGGACACCATATATTTT
TRBD2	TRBV5-4	-	TRBJ2-1	CASSSGTNSYNEQFF	TGTGCCAGCAGTTCCGGGACTAATTCCTACAATGAGCAGTTCTTC
-	TRBV6-5	-	TRBJ2-2	CASSYSSYPNTGELFF	TGTGCCAGCAGTTACTCGAGCTACCCGAACACCGGGGAGCTGTTTTTT
-	TRBV19	-	TRBJ1-5	CASTTFNQPQHF	TGTGCCAGTACCACTTTCAATCAGCCCCAGCATTTT
-	TRBV7-3	-	TRBJ1-1	CASSTWGLRQSTEAFF	TGTGCCAGCAGCACATGGGGACTTAGACAGTCCACTGAAGCTTTCTTT
-	TRBV30	-	TRBJ2-1	CAWDSDYNEQFF	TGTGCCTGGGACAGCGACTACAATGAGCAGTTCTTC
-	TRBV7-8	-	TRBJ1-6	CASSFNQGTYNSPLHF	TGTGCCAGCAGCTTTAACCAGGGCACCTATAATTCACCCCTCCACTTT
TRBD2	TRBV6-5	-	TRBJ2-1	CASTGLAGYNEQFF	TGTGCCAGCACGGGACTAGCGGGCTACAATGAGCAGTTCTTC
-	TRBV6-4	medium-sized	TRBJ2-7	CASSGIRPGSNYEQYF	TGTGCCAGCAGTGGGATTCGGCCGGGATCAAACTACGAGCAGTACTTC
-	TRBV5-4	-	TRBJ2-2	CASSFGMMADTGELFF	TGTGCCAGCAGCTTCGGTATGATGGCGGACACCGGGGAGCTGTTTTTT
-	TRBV2	once	TRBJ2-5	CASGRGSGGGETQYF	TGTGCCAGCGGCCGGGGGAGCGGTGGGGGAGAGACCCAGTACTTC
TRBD2	TRBV5-4	-	TRBJ2-1	CASSPRTSGVGNEQFF	TGTGCCAGCAGCCCAAGAACTAGCGGTGTGGGGAATGAGCAGTTCTTC
TRBD1	TRBV7-9	-	TRBJ1-1	CSSSSTGLQWTEAFF	TGTTCCAGCAGCTCGACAGGGCTCCAGTGGACTGAAGCTTTCTTT
TRBD1	TRBV4-1	-	TRBJ2-1	CASSSGGGGSYNEQFF	TGCGCCAGCAGCTCAGGGGGCGGTGGCTCCTACAATGAGCAGTTCTTC
-	TRBV18	-	TRBJ2-5	CASSLGTGSQETQYF	TGTGCCAGCTCACTCGGGACTGGTAGTCAAGAGACCCAGTACTTC
TRBD1	TRBV11-3	-	TRBJ2-7	CASSPTGTGGDEQYF	TGTGCCAGCAGCCCAACCGGGACAGGGGGCGACGAGCAGTACTTC
TRBD2	TRBV7-3	-	TRBJ2-5	CASSPGLAGDGETQYF	TGTGCCAGCAGCCCCGGACTAGCGGGAGACGGGGAGACCCAGTACTTC
TRBD1	TRBV19	-	TRBJ1-5	CASRTGVSQPQNF	TGTGCCAGTAGGACAGGGGTAAGTCAGCCCCAGAATTTT
TRBD1	TRBV6-5	-	TRBJ1-2	CASSYSGQDFYGYTF	TGTGCCAGCAGTTACTCGGGACAGGACTTCTATGGCTACACCTTC
-	TRBV28	-	TRBJ2-1	CASSLGPRRVQFF	TGTGCCAGCAGTTTAGGGCCCAGGAGGGTGCAGTTCTTC
-	TRBV28	-	TRBJ1-2	CAIDDREPGGYTF	TGTGCCATCGACGACCGGGAGCCGGGGGGCTACACCTTC
-	TRBV7-6	-	TRBJ1-2	CASSQGANYGYTF	TGTGCCAGCAGCCAGGGTGCCAACTATGGCTACACCTTC
TRBD2	TRBV6-5	-	TRBJ2-1	CASSYNRGGGHEQFF	TGTGCCAGCAGTTACAACCGGGGGGGCGGGCATGAGCAGTTCTTC
TRBD1	TRBV6-4	-	TRBJ2-1	CASSDRGPLWSYNEQFF	TGTGCCAGCAGTGACAGGGGGCCACTTTGGTCCTACAATGAGCAGTTCTTC